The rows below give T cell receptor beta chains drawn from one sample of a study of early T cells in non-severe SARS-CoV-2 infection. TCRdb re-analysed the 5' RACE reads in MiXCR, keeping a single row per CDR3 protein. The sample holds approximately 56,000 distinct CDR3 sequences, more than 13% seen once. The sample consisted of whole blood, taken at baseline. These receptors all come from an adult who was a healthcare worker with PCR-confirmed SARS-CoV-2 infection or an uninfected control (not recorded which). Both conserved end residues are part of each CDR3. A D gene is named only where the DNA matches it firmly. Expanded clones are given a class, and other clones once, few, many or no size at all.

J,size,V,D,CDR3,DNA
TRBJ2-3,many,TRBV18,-,CASSPWQGQGDTQYF,TGTGCCAGCTCACCGTGGCAGGGTCAAGGAGATACGCAGTATTTT
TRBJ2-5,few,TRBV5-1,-,CASSLDREGETQYF,TGCGCCAGCAGCTTGGACAGGGAGGGAGAGACCCAGTACTTC
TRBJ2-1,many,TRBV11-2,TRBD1,CASSSLTGASHNEQFF,TGTGCCAGCAGCTCGCTAACAGGGGCTTCTCACAATGAGCAGTTCTTC
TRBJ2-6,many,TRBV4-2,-,CASSSDTGSGANVLTF,TGTGCCAGCAGTTCAGACACGGGCTCTGGGGCCAACGTCCTGACTTTC
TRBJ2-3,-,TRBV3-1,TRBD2,CASSQDLLAATDTQYF,TGTGCCAGCAGCCAAGATCTACTAGCGGCCACAGATACGCAGTATTTT
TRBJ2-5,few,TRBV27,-,CASSQSGPPETQYF,TGTGCCAGCAGTCAATCAGGGCCCCCGGAGACCCAGTACTTC
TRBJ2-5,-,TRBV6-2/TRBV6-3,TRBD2,CATSGLLYQETQYF,TGTGCCACCTCGGGACTACTGTACCAAGAGACCCAGTACTTC
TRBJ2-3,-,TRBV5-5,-,CASSTGTQRGTDTQYF,TGTGCCAGCAGCACCGGGACCCAGCGTGGCACAGATACGCAGTATTTT
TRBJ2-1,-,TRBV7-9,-,CASSHSFSPSYNEQFF,TGTGCCAGCAGCCATAGTTTCTCCCCCTCCTACAATGAGCAGTTCTTC
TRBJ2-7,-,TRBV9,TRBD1,CASSHRGVEYEQYF,TGTGCCAGCAGCCACAGGGGGGTGGAGTACGAGCAGTACTTC
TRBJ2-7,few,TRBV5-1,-,CASSSQGINEQYF,TGCGCCAGCAGCTCCCAGGGGATCAACGAGCAGTACTTC
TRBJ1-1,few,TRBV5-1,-,CASSSDTRYTEAFF,TGCGCCAGCAGCTCTGACACGAGGTACACTGAAGCTTTCTTT
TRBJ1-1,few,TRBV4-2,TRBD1,CASSQGDSYEAFF,TGTGCCAGCAGCCAAGGGGACAGTTATGAAGCTTTCTTT
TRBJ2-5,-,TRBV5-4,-,CASSLYRVQETQYF,TGTGCCAGCAGCTTGTACAGGGTACAAGAGACCCAGTACTTC
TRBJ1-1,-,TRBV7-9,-,CASSFGPVVRDDTEVFF,TGTGCCAGCAGCTTCGGACCAGTCGTAAGGGACGACACTGAAGTTTTCTTT
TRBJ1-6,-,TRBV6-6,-,CASSGGSIYSPLHF,TGTGCCAGCAGTGGCGGGTCGATCTATTCACCCCTCCACTTT
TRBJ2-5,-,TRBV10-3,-,CAIREGGQETQYF,TGTGCCATCAGGGAGGGTGGCCAAGAGACCCAGTACTTC
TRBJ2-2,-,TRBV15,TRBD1,CATSRQGADGELFF,TGTGCCACCAGCAGACAGGGGGCGGACGGGGAGCTGTTTTTT
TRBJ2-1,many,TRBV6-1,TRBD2,CASSESLAGEQFF,TGTGCCAGCAGTGAATCCTTAGCGGGTGAGCAGTTCTTC
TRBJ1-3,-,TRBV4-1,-,CASSQSEFSGNTIYF,TGCGCCAGCAGCCAGTCGGAGTTCTCTGGAAACACCATATATTTT
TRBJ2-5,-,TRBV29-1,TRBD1,CSVQGAVQETQYF,TGCAGCGTTCAGGGGGCGGTCCAAGAGACCCAGTACTTC
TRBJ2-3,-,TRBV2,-,CASSEEGPQYF,TGTGCCAGCAGTGAGGAGGGGCCGCAGTATTTT
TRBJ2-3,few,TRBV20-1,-,CSAQGPTDTQYF,TGCAGTGCTCAAGGACCCACAGATACGCAGTATTTT
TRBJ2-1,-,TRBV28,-,CASSSTGKNNEQFF,TGTGCCAGCAGCTCCACAGGGAAGAACAATGAGCAGTTCTTC
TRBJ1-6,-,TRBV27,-,CASSLRADYNSPLHF,TGTGCCAGCAGTTTACGGGCAGACTATAATTCACCCCTCCACTTT
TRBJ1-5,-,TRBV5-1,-,CASSLAGTQPQHF,TGCGCCAGCAGCTTGGCAGGCACTCAGCCCCAGCATTTT
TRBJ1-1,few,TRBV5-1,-,CASSEAQEMDF,TGCGCCAGCAGCGAAGCCCAGGAAATGGACTTT
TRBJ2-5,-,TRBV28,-,CASSSTSFRETQYF,TGTGCCAGCAGTTCAACTAGCTTTCGGGAGACCCAGTACTTC
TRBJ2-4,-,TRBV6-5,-,CATSLSGYGAKNIQYF,TGTGCCACCTCCCTGTCGGGATATGGAGCCAAAAACATTCAGTACTTC
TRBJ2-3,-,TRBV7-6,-,CASSLGVAASTDTQYF,TGTGCCAGCAGCTTAGGGGTAGCGGCTAGCACAGATACGCAGTATTTT
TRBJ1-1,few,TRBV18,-,CASSPAAKDTLNTEAFF,TGTGCCAGCTCACCCGCAGCCAAGGACACCCTGAACACTGAAGCTTTCTTT
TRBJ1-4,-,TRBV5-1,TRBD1,CASSTNPPGTGNEKLFF,TGCGCCAGCAGCACCAATCCTCCCGGGACAGGGAACGAAAAACTGTTTTTT
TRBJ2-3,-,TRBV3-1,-,CASSSTKYTQYF,TGTGCCAGCAGCTCTACGAAGTATACGCAGTATTTT
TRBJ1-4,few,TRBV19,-,CASSAPDTVEKLFF,TGTGCCAGTAGTGCGCCCGACACAGTCGAAAAACTGTTTTTT
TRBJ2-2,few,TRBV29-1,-,CSVERRDTYTGELFF,TGCAGCGTTGAACGCCGGGACACCTACACCGGGGAGCTGTTTTTT
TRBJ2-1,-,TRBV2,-,CASKRVHNEQFF,TGTGCCAGCAAGCGGGTGCACAATGAGCAGTTCTTC
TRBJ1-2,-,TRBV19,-,CASRSDTGANYGYTF,TGTGCCAGTAGGTCGGATACAGGAGCTAACTATGGCTACACCTTC
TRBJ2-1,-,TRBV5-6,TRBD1,CASSPFGTGKHEQFF,TGTGCCAGCAGCCCCTTCGGGACAGGGAAACATGAGCAGTTCTTC
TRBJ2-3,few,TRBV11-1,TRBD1,CASSLTGASTDTQYF,TGTGCCAGCAGCTTGACAGGGGCGAGCACAGATACGCAGTATTTT
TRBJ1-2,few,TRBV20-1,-,CSASREGPTYTF,TGCAGTGCTAGCCGGGAGGGCCCGACCTACACCTTC
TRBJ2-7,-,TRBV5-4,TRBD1,CASSLRQGTGEQCF,TGTGCCAGCAGCTTGAGGCAGGGGACAGGGGAGCAGTGCTTC